The clone carrying this T cell receptor beta chain was picked up a small number of times. Its specificity is not known. This sample is drawn from a study of glioma-infiltrating T cells after dendritic cell vaccination. Across the study: Three intradermal dendritic cell vaccine injections were given every two weeks.

The primer mix had 60 V beta and 13 J beta primers. TCRdb's table, derived via immunoSEQ multiplex PCR, lists solely in-frame clones and lacks some. The sample holds 80,000 to 100,000 clones, about 80% seen once. Study-level points and caveats: Higher pretreatment TIL content predicted longer progression-free time and survival.

This CDR3 comprises 16 residues. Trimming removed 4 bases from V and 2 bases from J, with 15 bases in between. Germline V gives CDR1 MNHNS, CDR2 SASEGT. This clonotype was sampled from a human donor with glioblastoma. The specimen was blood, collected before dendritic cell vaccination. The chain joins TRBV6-1 to TRBJ2-1; tentatively, D is TRBD1 (5 bases). The CDR3: CASSAGADLTYNEQFF. The DNA of the CDR3 is TGTGCCAGCAGTGCTGGGGCAGATCTTACCTACAATGAGCAGTTCTTC.